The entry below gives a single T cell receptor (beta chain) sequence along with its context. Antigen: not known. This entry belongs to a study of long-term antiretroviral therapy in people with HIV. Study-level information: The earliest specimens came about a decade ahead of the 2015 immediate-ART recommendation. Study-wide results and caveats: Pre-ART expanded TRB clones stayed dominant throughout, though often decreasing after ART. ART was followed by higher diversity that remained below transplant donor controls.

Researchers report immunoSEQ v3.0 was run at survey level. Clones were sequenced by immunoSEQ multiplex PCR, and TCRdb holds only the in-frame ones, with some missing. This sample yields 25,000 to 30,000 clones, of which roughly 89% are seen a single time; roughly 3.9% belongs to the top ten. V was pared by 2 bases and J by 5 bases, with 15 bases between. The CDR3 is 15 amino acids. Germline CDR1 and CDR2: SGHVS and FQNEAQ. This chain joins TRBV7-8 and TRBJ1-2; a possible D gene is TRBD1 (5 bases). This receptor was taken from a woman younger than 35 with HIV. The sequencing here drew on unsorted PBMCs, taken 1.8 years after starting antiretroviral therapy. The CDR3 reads CASSLNRGTDYGYTF. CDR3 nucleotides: TGTGCCAGCAGCTTAAATCGGGGGACGGATTATGGCTACACCTTC.